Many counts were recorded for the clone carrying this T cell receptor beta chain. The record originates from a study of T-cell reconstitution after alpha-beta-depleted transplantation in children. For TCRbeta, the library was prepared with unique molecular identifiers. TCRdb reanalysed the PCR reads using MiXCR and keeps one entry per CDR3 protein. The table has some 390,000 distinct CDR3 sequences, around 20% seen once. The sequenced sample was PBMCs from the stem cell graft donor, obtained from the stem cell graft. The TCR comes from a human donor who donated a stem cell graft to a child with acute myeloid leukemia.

The CDR3 reads CAIAGTGGYEQYF. CDR3 sequence (DNA): TGTGCCATCGCCGGGACAGGGGGCTACGAGCAGTACTTC. V gene TRBV10-3 combines with J gene TRBJ2-7; 11 bases match TRBD1. CDR1 is ENHRY and CDR2 is SYGVKD in the germline V gene. CDR3 size: 13 residues. Germline trimming cut 8 bases from V and 3 bases from J; bases unmatched to any gene: 3.